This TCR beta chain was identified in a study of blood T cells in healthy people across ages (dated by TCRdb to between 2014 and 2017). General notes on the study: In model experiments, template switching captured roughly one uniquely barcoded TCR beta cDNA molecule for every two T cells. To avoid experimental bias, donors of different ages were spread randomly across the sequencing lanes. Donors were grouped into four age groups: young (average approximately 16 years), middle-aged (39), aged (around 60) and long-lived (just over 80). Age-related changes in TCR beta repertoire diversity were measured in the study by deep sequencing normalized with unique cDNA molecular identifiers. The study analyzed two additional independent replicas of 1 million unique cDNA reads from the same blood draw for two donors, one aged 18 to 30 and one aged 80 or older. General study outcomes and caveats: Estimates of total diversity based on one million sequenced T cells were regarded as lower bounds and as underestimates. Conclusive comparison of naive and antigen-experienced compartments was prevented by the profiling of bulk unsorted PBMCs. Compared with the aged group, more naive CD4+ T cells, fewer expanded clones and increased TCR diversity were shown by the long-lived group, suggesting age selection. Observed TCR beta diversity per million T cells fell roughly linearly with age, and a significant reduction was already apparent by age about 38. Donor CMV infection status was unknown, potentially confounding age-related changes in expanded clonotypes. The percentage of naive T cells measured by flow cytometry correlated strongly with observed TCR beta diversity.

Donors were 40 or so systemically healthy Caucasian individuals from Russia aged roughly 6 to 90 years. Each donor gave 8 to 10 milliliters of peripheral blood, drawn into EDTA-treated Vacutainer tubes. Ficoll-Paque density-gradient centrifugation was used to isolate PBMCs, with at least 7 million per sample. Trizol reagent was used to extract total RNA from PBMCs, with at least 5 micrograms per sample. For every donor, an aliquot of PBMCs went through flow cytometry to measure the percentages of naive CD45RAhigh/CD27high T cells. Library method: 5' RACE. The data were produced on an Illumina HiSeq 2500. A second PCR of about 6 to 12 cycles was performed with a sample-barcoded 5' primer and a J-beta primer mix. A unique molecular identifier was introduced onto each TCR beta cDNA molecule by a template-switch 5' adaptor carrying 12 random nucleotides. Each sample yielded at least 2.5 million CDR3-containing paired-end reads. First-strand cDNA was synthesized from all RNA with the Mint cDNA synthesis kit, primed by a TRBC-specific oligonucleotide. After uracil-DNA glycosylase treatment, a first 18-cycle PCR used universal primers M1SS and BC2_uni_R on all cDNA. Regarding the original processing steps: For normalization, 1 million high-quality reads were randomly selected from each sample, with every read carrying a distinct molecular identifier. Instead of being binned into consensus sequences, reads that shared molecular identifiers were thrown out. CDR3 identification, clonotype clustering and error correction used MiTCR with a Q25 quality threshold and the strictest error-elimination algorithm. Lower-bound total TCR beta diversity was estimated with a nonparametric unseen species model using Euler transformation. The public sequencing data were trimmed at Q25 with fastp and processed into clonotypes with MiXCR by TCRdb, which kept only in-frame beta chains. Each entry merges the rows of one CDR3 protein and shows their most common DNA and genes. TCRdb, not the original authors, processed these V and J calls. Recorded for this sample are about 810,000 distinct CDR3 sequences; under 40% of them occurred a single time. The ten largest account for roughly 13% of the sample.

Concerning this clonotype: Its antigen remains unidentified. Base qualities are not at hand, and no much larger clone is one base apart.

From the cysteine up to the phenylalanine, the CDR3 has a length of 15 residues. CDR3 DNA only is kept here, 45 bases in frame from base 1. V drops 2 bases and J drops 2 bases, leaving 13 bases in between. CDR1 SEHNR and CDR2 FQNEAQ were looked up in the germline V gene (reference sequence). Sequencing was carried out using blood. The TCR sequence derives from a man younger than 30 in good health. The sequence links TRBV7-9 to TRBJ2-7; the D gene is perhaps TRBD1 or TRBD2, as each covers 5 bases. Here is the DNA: TGTGCCAGCAGCTTAAATCGTGAGGGGACCTACGAGCAGTACTTC. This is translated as CASSLNREGTYEQYF. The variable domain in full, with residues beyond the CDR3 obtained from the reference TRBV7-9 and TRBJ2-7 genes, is DTGVSQNPRHKITKRGQNVTFRCDPISEHNRLYWYRQTLGQGPEFLTYFQNEAQLEKSRLLSDRFSAERPKGSFSTLEIQRTEQGDSAMYLCASSLNREGTYEQYFGPGTRLTVT.